These 32 T cell receptor beta chains share one sample of origin, sequenced in a study of chemoradiotherapy in HPV16-positive cancers. The method was immunoSEQ multiplex PCR; TCRdb's version includes in-frame clones alone and lacks a portion of them. The sample yields roughly 970 clones, around 92% seen once. Material: tumor tissue, obtained from a patient who underwent chemoradiotherapy. The receptors here all came from a human donor with HPV-associated anogenital cancer.

Remarks on this clone: Other DNA sequences from this sample encode an identical CDR3 as well. J is TRBJ1-5 and V is TRBV15; D ambiguous. The germline gives CDR1 LNHNV, CDR2 YYDKDF (reference sequence). Trimming pared 0 bases from V and 1 base from J, leaving 7 bases between. The CDR3 loop spans 15 amino acids. The CDR3: CATSRDKGSNQPQHF. The DNA of the CDR3 is TGTGCCACCAGCAGAGATAAAGGGAGCAATCAGCCCCAGCATTTT.

This clone showed up just a few times. The chain carries TRBV29-1 and TRBJ2-1; D is uncertain. The CDR3 has 10 residues. Germline V gene lookup returns CDR1 SQVTM and CDR2 ANQGSEA. The CDR3 is CTALSNEQFF. CDR3 DNA: TGCACCGCGTTGTCGAATGAGCAGTTCTTC.

The V call is TRBV1, the J call TRBJ2-1. TRBV1 is shown as a pseudogene. CDR3 length: 12 amino acids. CDR3 DNA: TGCACCAGCAGCCAAAAATACAATGAGCAGTTCTTC. Translating gives CTSSQKYNEQFF.

V and J are TRBV6-5 and TRBJ2-7; weak D call: TRBD1 (6 bases). Germline values: CDR1 MNHEY, CDR2 SVGAGI. Trimming stripped 5 bases from V and 5 bases from J, with 10 bases between. The CDR3 has 12 amino acids. The CDR3 protein is CASSTPGDEQYF. The CDR3 bases are TGTGCCAGCAGTACCCCAGGGGACGAGCAGTACTTC.

This clone was picked up a small number of times. This chain connects TRBV28 to TRBJ2-4; unclear D gene. V lost 8 bases, J lost 5 bases, and 7 bases lay in between. The germline V gene has CDR1 MDHEN and CDR2 SYDVKM. The CDR3 covers 11 residues. The CDR3 region is CASRLENIQYF. CDR3 DNA sequence: TGTGCCAGCCGCCTTGAAAACATTCAGTACTTC.

This chain links TRBV6-1 with TRBJ1-2; the D is unclear. CDR1 and CDR2 (germline): MNHNS, SASEGT. The V end was cut by 7 bases, the J end by 4 bases, with 16 bases between. CDR3 length equals 14 residues. The CDR3 here is CASIKTQRLYGYTF. CDR3 coding DNA: TGTGCCAGCATTAAGACACAGAGGCTCTATGGCTACACCTTC.

The rearrangement links TRBV19 to TRBJ2-4, with D maybe TRBD2 (5 bases). CDR3 length: 15 amino acids. V was pared by 2 bases and J by 3 bases, with 11 bases between. In germline, CDR1 is LNHDA, CDR2 SQIVND (reference sequence). CDR3 DNA sequence: TGTGCCAGTAGTATACGAGGGATCGACAAAAACATTCAGTACTTC. Translating it yields CASSIRGIDKNIQYF.

The V call is TRBV6-4, the J call TRBJ2-1; TRBD2 matches at 7 bases. Germline V lookup: CDR1 MRHNA, CDR2 SNTAGT. V shed 0 bases and J 3 bases; nucleotides not matched to a gene: 2. The CDR3 loop spans 15 amino acids. CDR3 sequence reads: CASSDSTGGYNEQFF. DNA for the CDR3: TGTGCCAGCAGTGACTCGACGGGAGGCTACAATGAGCAGTTCTTC.

This clone was detected only once. The V call is TRBV5-1, the J call TRBJ2-3; D not resolved. Germline CDR1 SGHRS, CDR2 YFSETQ. V shed 5 bases and J shed 6 bases, with 13 bases lying between them. CDR3 length equals 13 residues. In nucleotides, the CDR3 is TGCGCCAGCAGTTATACCCTGGGGGATACGCAGTATTTT. It is translated as CASSYTLGDTQYF.

A few counts support this clone. The chain has TRBV28 and TRBJ2-7; 7 bases fit TRBD1. J was trimmed by 0 bases and V by 7 bases; bases with no gene match: 9. CDR1 and CDR2 (germline): MDHEN, SYDVKM. The CDR3 is 15 amino acids. The CDR3 spells CASTAPTGSSYEQYF. DNA for the CDR3: TGTGCCAGCACCGCTCCGACAGGGAGCTCCTACGAGCAGTACTTC.

This chain joins TRBV10-3 and TRBJ1-3; D is undetermined. Trimming shortened V by 3 bases and J by 4 bases, and 7 bases separated the two germline ends. The CDR3 has 13 amino acids. CDR1 and CDR2 (germline): ENHRY, SYGVKD. The CDR3 here is CAISEQFGNTIYF. The CDR3, as DNA: TGTGCCATCAGTGAACAGTTCGGAAACACCATATATTTT.

The chain uses TRBV6-4 and TRBJ1-1; D is unresolved. In germline, CDR1 is MRHNA, CDR2 SNTAGT. This CDR3 comprises 13 residues. V shed 3 bases and J shed 4 bases, with 9 bases lying between them. The CDR3 here is CASSEREATEAFF. The CDR3 DNA reads as TGTGCCAGCAGTGAAAGGGAGGCCACTGAAGCTTTCTTT.

The CDR3, as DNA: TGTGCCAGCAACTCCAGGGGGACTAGCGCGTACGAGCAGTACTTC. It encodes CASNSRGTSAYEQYF. This chain joins TRBV28 and TRBJ2-7; 10 bases agree with TRBD2. Germline loops: CDR1 MDHEN, CDR2 SYDVKM. This CDR3 has 15 amino acids. V trimming: 7 bases; J trimming: 4 bases; junction bases outside the gene matches: 10.

The chain links TRBV4-1 to TRBJ2-5; D could derive from TRBD1 or TRBD2 (5 bases each). Trimming pared 4 bases from V and 7 bases from J, leaving 13 bases between. This CDR3 is built from 13 residues. Germline V gives CDR1 MGHRA, CDR2 YSYEKL. CDR3 sequence: CASSRDRGRTQYF. The CDR3 DNA is TGCGCCAGCAGCCGGGACCGCGGGCGGACCCAGTACTTC.

The chain has TRBV6-6 and TRBJ2-3; D remains ambiguous. The CDR3 has 11 residues. Germline V lookup: CDR1 MNHNY, CDR2 SVGAGI (reference sequence). V was clipped by 9 bases and J by 4 bases, with 8 bases between them. The CDR3 sequence: CASRIADTQYF. The CDR3 DNA sequence: TGTGCCAGTCGGATAGCAGATACGCAGTATTTT.

This clone was seen once. The chain is built from TRBV5-4 and TRBJ2-7, with 8 bases lining up with TRBD1. From germline, CDR1 is SGHNT and CDR2 YYREEE (reference sequence). V lost 2 bases and J lost 2; bases outside the gene matches: 9. The CDR3 totals 16 residues. DNA of the CDR3: TGTGCCAGCAGCTTTAGTTCCGGCAGGGGGCCCTACGAGCAGTACTTC. Translated: CASSFSSGRGPYEQYF.

CDR3 residues: CAWSRLRDSNYGYTF. CDR3 DNA: TGTGCCTGGAGCCGCCTTAGGGACAGTAACTATGGCTACACCTTC. The chain couples TRBV30 to TRBJ1-2, with 7 bases fitting TRBD1. Germline V gene data show CDR1 as GTSNPN and CDR2 as SVGIG (reference sequence). V lost 3 bases to trimming and J lost 1 base; unmatched junction nucleotides: 8. CDR3 size: 15 residues.

The rearrangement joins TRBV28 to TRBJ2-1, with 7 positions matching TRBD1. CDR1 is MDHEN, CDR2 SYDVKM, per germline. V gave up 5 bases and J gave up 3 bases; unmatched junction bases: 4. This CDR3 has 14 amino acids. The CDR3 spells CASSAGTDYNEQFF. The CDR3 DNA is TGTGCCAGCAGTGCCGGGACAGACTACAATGAGCAGTTCTTC.

CDR3 loop: CASGPRSSSYEQYF. CDR3 in DNA: TGCGCCAGCGGACCCCGGTCCAGCTCCTACGAGCAGTACTTC. The rearrangement joins TRBV23-1 to TRBJ2-7; D remains ambiguous. TRBV23-1 is filed as an ORF, its function uncertain. CDR3 size: 14 residues. Trimming removed 8 bases at V and 0 bases at J, with 14 bases between.

The CDR3 DNA sequence: TGTGCCAGCAGCTTATTCCAAGAGGTCGGGGAGCTGTTTTTT. Translation: CASSLFQEVGELFF. The rearrangement uses TRBV7-2 and TRBJ2-2; D remains unclear. Germline V CDR1 and CDR2: SGHTA, FQGNSA. Trimming took off 2 bases at V and 7 bases at J, with 11 bases between the two ends. The length of the CDR3 is 14 residues.

The rearrangement links TRBV19 to TRBJ1-2; no definite D call. The V gene lost 1 base and the J gene lost 2 bases, with 8 bases spanning the gap. Looked up from germline, CDR1 is LNHDA and CDR2 is SQIVND (reference sequence). The CDR3 has 14 residues. For the CDR3, the DNA is TGTGCCAGTAGTATAGGATTCCAAAACTATGGCTACACCTTC. Its protein product is CASSIGFQNYGYTF.

J is TRBJ2-7 and V is TRBV4-3; D is unclear. V was cut by 1 base and J by 0 bases, with 10 bases left in between. Germline loops: CDR1 LGHNA, CDR2 YSLEER. CDR3 length equals 15 residues. This CDR3 reads CASSQVEGSSYEQYF. The DNA of the CDR3 is TGCGCCAGCAGCCAAGTCGAAGGTAGCTCCTACGAGCAGTACTTC.

This sequence joins TRBV10-1 and TRBJ1-2, with a weak D call TRBD1 (5 bases). This CDR3 is built from 13 residues. V shed 4 bases and J shed 0 bases, with 6 bases lying between them. CDR1 is WNHNN and CDR2 is SYGVQD in the germline V gene (reference sequence). The CDR3 reads CASSGQTNYGYTF. DNA for the CDR3: TGCGCCAGCAGTGGACAGACTAACTATGGCTACACCTTC.

This clone was observed a handful of times. CDR3 sequence: CASRIPTGGRYGYTF. CDR3 in DNA: TGTGCCAGCAGGATCCCGACAGGAGGGAGGTATGGCTACACCTTC. The chain combines TRBV28 with TRBJ1-2; D is perhaps TRBD1 (6 bases). Trimming cost V 6 bases and J 5 bases, with 19 bases left between them. Germline CDR1 is MDHEN and CDR2 is SYDVKM. The CDR3 has 15 amino acids.

The rearrangement links TRBV30 to TRBJ1-1; perhaps TRBD1 as D (5 bases). Germline values: CDR1 GTSNPN, CDR2 SVGIG (reference sequence). V lost 2 bases to trimming and J lost 10 bases, with 17 bases between them. The CDR3 has 13 amino acids. In DNA form, the CDR3 reads TGTGCCTGGAGTCCCACCCCAGCGGGGGGAGCTTTCTTT. Its protein is CAWSPTPAGGAFF.

The rearrangement joins TRBV7-3 to TRBJ2-3, with 8 bases identical to TRBD2. Unmatched junction bases numbered 0, after V lost 0 bases and J lost 4 bases. This CDR3 contains 14 residues. Per the germline V gene, CDR1 is SGHTA and CDR2 is FQGTGA. CDR3 sequence (DNA): TGTGCCAGCAGCTTAACGCGGGGGGCAGATACGCAGTATTTT. This translates into CASSLTRGADTQYF.

The chain is built from TRBV5-1 and TRBJ2-5; TRBD2 might be the D (6 bases). Trimming pared 4 bases from V and 2 bases from J, leaving 12 bases between. The CDR3 is made up of 14 amino acids. The germline V gene has CDR1 SGHRS and CDR2 YFSETQ. CDR3 bases: TGCGCCAGCAGCCTCGGGGGTTCACAAGAGACCCAGTACTTC. Protein sequence: CASSLGGSQETQYF.

The CDR3 region is CASSLGSGSKETQYF. In DNA form, the CDR3 reads TGCGCCAGCAGCTTGGGTAGCGGGAGTAAGGAGACCCAGTACTTC. This chain connects TRBV5-1 to TRBJ2-5, with 9 bases lining up with TRBD2. V lost 0 bases and J lost 5; bases outside the gene matches: 5. Germline CDR1 is SGHRS and CDR2 is YFSETQ. The CDR3 is made up of 15 amino acids.

The J gene is TRBJ1-2, the V gene TRBV5-6; D unclear. The CDR3 contains 16 residues. Trimming left V 5 bases short and J 0 bases short, with 17 bases between. The germline CDR1 and CDR2 sequences are SGHDT and YYEEEE. CDR3 sequence reads: CASSFGRSKANYGYTF. CDR3 DNA sequence: TGTGCCAGCAGTTTTGGACGGAGCAAAGCTAACTATGGCTACACCTTC.

The chain combines TRBV30 with TRBJ2-6; perhaps TRBD1 as D (6 bases). The germline V and J ends were trimmed by 6 bases and 2 bases, with 17 bases remaining between them. Germline CDR1 and CDR2: GTSNPN and SVGIG (reference sequence). The CDR3 covers 16 residues. The CDR3 loop is CACRDIIKAGANVLTF. The CDR3, as DNA: TGTGCCTGCCGGGACATTATAAAGGCTGGGGCCAACGTCCTGACTTTC.

The chain combines TRBV2 with TRBJ2-7; D ambiguous. Germline CDR1 is SNHLY and CDR2 is FYNNEI. The CDR3 covers 15 residues. Trimming shortened V by 4 bases and J by 6 bases, and 19 bases separated the two germline ends. The CDR3 DNA is TGTGCCAGCAGTGGGCAATCGGGTCAAGCCGGCGAGCAGTACTTC. Its protein is CASSGQSGQAGEQYF.

The rearrangement joins TRBV27 to TRBJ2-5, with D perhaps matching TRBD2 (7 bases). Per germline, CDR1 MNHEY and CDR2 SMNVEV (reference sequence). This CDR3 contains 13 residues. Trimming left V 2 bases short and J 5 bases short, with 9 bases between. This CDR3 reads CASSLGGGETQYF. CDR3 nucleotides: TGTGCCAGCAGTTTAGGGGGGGGCGAGACCCAGTACTTC.